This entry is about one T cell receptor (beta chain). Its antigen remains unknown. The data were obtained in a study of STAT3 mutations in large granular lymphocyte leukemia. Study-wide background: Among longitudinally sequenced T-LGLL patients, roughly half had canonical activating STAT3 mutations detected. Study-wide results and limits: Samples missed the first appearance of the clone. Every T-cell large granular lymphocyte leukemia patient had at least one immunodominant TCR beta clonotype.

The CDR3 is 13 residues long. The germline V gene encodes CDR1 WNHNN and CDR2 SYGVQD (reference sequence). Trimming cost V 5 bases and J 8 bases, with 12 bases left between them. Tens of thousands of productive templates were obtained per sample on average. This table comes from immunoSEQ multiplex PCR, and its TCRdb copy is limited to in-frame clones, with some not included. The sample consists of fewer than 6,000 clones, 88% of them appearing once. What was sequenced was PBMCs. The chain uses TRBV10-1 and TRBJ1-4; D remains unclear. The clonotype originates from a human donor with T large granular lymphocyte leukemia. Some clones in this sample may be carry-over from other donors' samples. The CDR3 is CASSQDMGEKLFF. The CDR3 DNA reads TGCGCCAGCAGTCAGGATATGGGGGAAAAACTGTTTTTT.